This entry lists 28 T cell receptor beta chains sequenced from one sample in a study of shared clonotypes between healthy human individuals. Sequenced by immunoSEQ multiplex PCR; TCRdb stores in-frame clones only, minus some. The table has about 520,000 clones, about 72% seen once. The sequencing input was PBMCs. These receptors were collected from a woman in her 40s in good health. Some clones in this sample may be carry-over from other donors' samples.

There are many counts of this clone. Other DNA sequences in this sample translate to the same CDR3. The chain uses TRBV29-1 and TRBJ2-2; D possibly corresponds to TRBD1 (6 bases). V lost 7 bases and J lost 0, with 12 bases in between. Germline V CDR1 and CDR2: SQVTM, ANQGSEA. The CDR3 has 14 residues. This CDR3 reads CSGDGTPNTGELFF. The DNA of the CDR3 is TGCAGCGGGGACGGGACACCGAACACCGGGGAGCTGTTTTTT.

This clone was seen a few times. The chain couples TRBV30 to TRBJ2-3; D possibly matches TRBD1 or TRBD2 (5 bases each). This CDR3 is 17 amino acids long. The ends were cut back, 3 bases at V and 2 bases at J, with 21 bases in the middle. Germline assignment: CDR1 GTSNPN and CDR2 SVGIG (reference sequence). CDR3 sequence: CAWRPAGAGKNTDTQYF. CDR3 nucleotide sequence: TGTGCCTGGAGGCCGGCCGGGGCAGGGAAAAACACAGATACGCAGTATTTT. The full variable domain, completed using reference TRBV30 and TRBJ2-3, is SQTIHQWPATLVQPVGSPLSLECTVEGTSNPNLYWYRQAAGRGLQLLFYSVGIGQISSEVPQNLSASRPQDRQFILSSKKLLLSDSGFYLCAWRPAGAGKNTDTQYFGPGTRLTVL.

Comment on this clone: A single base is all that separates this from a far larger clone, so a read error is likely. V gene TRBV6-4 combines with J gene TRBJ2-3; TRBD2 matches at 8 bases. This CDR3 region has 14 residues. Germline V CDR1 and CDR2: MRHNA, SNTAGT. CDR3 loop: CVSSSGKDLDTQYF. The DNA for the CDR3 is TGTGTCAGCAGTAGCGGGAAAGACTTGGATACGCAGTATTTT.

The chain combines TRBV5-5 with TRBJ1-5, with no clear D. This CDR3 spans 13 amino acids. The ends were cut back, 0 bases at V and 5 bases at J, with 6 bases in the middle. The germline V gene encodes CDR1 SGHKS and CDR2 YYEKEE (reference sequence). CDR3 in amino acids: CASSLEDDQPQHF. The DNA of the CDR3 is TGTGCCAGCAGCTTGGAGGATGATCAGCCCCAGCATTTT. Variable domain in full (rest from reference TRBV5-5 and TRBJ1-5): DAGVTQSPTHLIKTRGQQVTLRCSPISGHKSVSWYQQVLGQGPQFIFQYYEKEERGRGNFPDRFSARQFPNYSSELNVNALLLGDSALYLCASSLEDDQPQHFGDGTRLSIL.

As DNA, the CDR3 is TGTGCCAGCAGCATTCGAGATACGCAGTATTTT. Protein sequence: CASSIRDTQYF. V usage is TRBV21-1 and J usage is TRBJ2-3; the D segment call TRBD2 is taken from the table without a DNA check. TRBV21-1 is described as a pseudogene. CDR3 size: 11 residues.

This clone has a single count. V is TRBV11-2 and J is TRBJ1-2; D ambiguous. Trimming stripped 1 base from V and 0 bases from J, with 9 bases between. This CDR3 region has 15 residues. Germline CDR1 SGHAT, CDR2 FQNNGV. The CDR3 nucleotides read TGTGCCAGCAGCTTAGCGAGGGCCCCTAACTATGGCTACACCTTC. This gives the protein CASSLARAPNYGYTF. Filled out from reference TRBV11-2 and TRBJ1-2, the complete variable domain reads EAGVAQSPRYKIIEKRQSVAFWCNPISGHATLYWYQQILGQGPKLLIQFQNNGVVDDSQLPKDRFSAERLKGVDSTLKIQPAKLEDSAVYLCASSLARAPNYGYTFGSGTRLTVV.

The rearrangement joins TRBV30 to TRBJ1-6, with D unclear. This CDR3 spans 13 amino acids. Trimming shortened V by 2 bases and J by 9 bases, and 11 bases separated the two germline ends. Germline V gene data show CDR1 as GTSNPN and CDR2 as SVGIG (reference sequence). The CDR3 reads CAWSMESTSPLHF. CDR3 nucleotide sequence: TGTGCCTGGAGTATGGAGTCTACTTCACCCCTCCACTTT.

This chain links TRBV10-3 with TRBJ2-2, with a possible D match to TRBD1 (5 bases). V lost 0 bases and J lost 0, with 8 bases in between. CDR1 is ENHRY and CDR2 is SYGVKD in the germline V gene. The CDR3 is 16 residues long. This CDR3 is CAISESGAANTGELFF. In nucleotides, the CDR3 is TGTGCCATCAGTGAGTCTGGGGCGGCGAACACCGGGGAGCTGTTTTTT.

The rearrangement links TRBV14 to TRBJ2-3; D possibly corresponds to TRBD2 (5 bases). Germline CDR1 SGHDN, CDR2 FVKESK. The CDR3 consists of 19 residues. V lost 0 bases to trimming and J lost 0 bases, with 19 bases between them. The CDR3 DNA reads as TGTGCCAGCAGCCAAGAGGCTGGAGGACTGACGGGGAGCACAGATACGCAGTATTTT. This codes for CASSQEAGGLTGSTDTQYF.

This clone was seen a handful of times. Other DNA sequences in the sample encode the same CDR3. The chain uses TRBV7-2 and TRBJ2-1, with 11 bases that match TRBD2. After removal of 5 bases from V and 3 bases from J, the junction contained 3 bases not matched to a gene. Germline V gene data show CDR1 as SGHTA and CDR2 as FQGNSA. The CDR3 spans 15 residues. The CDR3 region has the DNA TGTGCCAGCAGCCCTCTAGCGGGAGGCTACAATGAGCAGTTCTTC. This encodes CASSPLAGGYNEQFF.

There are a few counts of this clone. The chain carries TRBV5-1 and TRBJ2-1; weak D call: TRBD2 (5 bases). From germline, CDR1 is SGHRS and CDR2 YFSETQ. The CDR3 covers 12 residues. Trimming took off 6 bases at V and 8 bases at J, with 12 bases between the two ends. This chain's CDR3 is CASTQTRDEQFF. CDR3 bases: TGCGCCAGCACACAAACTAGGGATGAGCAGTTCTTC.

This chain joins TRBV28 and TRBJ2-5, with D unclear. Per germline, CDR1 MDHEN and CDR2 SYDVKM. This CDR3 spans 17 amino acids. V was clipped by 11 bases and J by 2 bases, with 27 bases between them. The CDR3 reads CAAAPMTATDKQETQYF. CDR3 bases: TGTGCCGCGGCGCCAATGACGGCAACAGACAAACAAGAGACCCAGTACTTC.

This chain joins TRBV11-2 and TRBJ2-7; 7 bases are shared with TRBD1. The junction had 9 bases not matched to a gene; V was cut back by 1 base and J by 9 bases. The CDR3 loop spans 14 amino acids. Germline V gives CDR1 SGHAT, CDR2 FQNNGV. CDR3 in DNA: TGTGCCAGCAGCTTAGCGGGACAGTGGGCTCCGCAGTACTTC. It translates to CASSLAGQWAPQYF.

V gene TRBV19 combines with J gene TRBJ1-3, with a weak D call TRBD1 (6 bases). The CDR3 is made up of 15 amino acids. Looked up from germline, CDR1 is LNHDA and CDR2 is SQIVND (reference sequence). V lost 5 bases and J 3 bases, leaving 14 bases between the germline ends. The CDR3 loop reads CASSVDFRGGNTIYF. CDR3 bases: TGTGCCAGTAGTGTGGACTTCAGGGGTGGAAACACCATATATTTT.

The chain recombines TRBV6-5 with TRBJ2-7; D is undetermined. Deletions cut 5 bases from V and 2 bases from J, with 16 bases between. This CDR3 has 15 amino acids. The germline CDR1 and CDR2 sequences are MNHEY and SVGAGI. The DNA for the CDR3 is TGTGCCAGCAGTCGCACGCTGGGCCCCACCTACGAGCAGTACTTC. As protein: CASSRTLGPTYEQYF.

The chain has TRBV6-1 and TRBJ2-1; D may be TRBD2 (6 bases). Between the trimmed V and J ends, which lost 2 bases and 8 bases, there was a span of 10 bases. CDR1 MNHNS and CDR2 SASEGT come from the germline V gene. The CDR3 contains 13 residues. In nucleotides, the CDR3 is TGTGCCAGCAGTGAACTGGGGGAGGATGAGCAGTTCTTC. Translated: CASSELGEDEQFF.

The chain couples TRBV4-1 to TRBJ2-3, with 14 nucleotides matching TRBD2. In germline, CDR1 is MGHRA, CDR2 YSYEKL. CDR3 size: 19 residues. V shed 4 bases and J 4 bases; nucleotides not matched to a gene: 13. In DNA, the CDR3 is TGCGCCAGCAGCCGAACCGGGACTAGCGGGAGTATGAGCCCAGATACGCAGTATTTT. Amino acid sequence: CASSRTGTSGSMSPDTQYF.

The chain is built from TRBV29-1 and TRBJ1-1; TRBD1 matches at 7 bases. The CDR3 is 13 amino acids. The germline gives CDR1 SQVTM, CDR2 ANQGSEA. V shed 5 bases and J 5 bases; nucleotides not matched to a gene: 8. The DNA for the CDR3 is TGCAGCGTTTCCCACAGGGGAGAGACTGAAGCTTTCTTT. Its translation: CSVSHRGETEAFF.

The genes are TRBV30 and TRBJ2-3; D is unresolved. The ends were cut back, 3 bases at V and 5 bases at J, with 15 bases in the middle. Germline CDR1 reads GTSNPN; CDR2 reads SVGIG (reference sequence). This CDR3 spans 14 amino acids. CDR3 sequence: CAWRGGPLVDTQYF. CDR3 in DNA: TGTGCCTGGAGGGGCGGCCCACTGGTAGATACGCAGTATTTT. Full variable domain (remainder filled in from reference TRBV30 and TRBJ2-3): SQTIHQWPATLVQPVGSPLSLECTVEGTSNPNLYWYRQAAGRGLQLLFYSVGIGQISSEVPQNLSASRPQDRQFILSSKKLLLSDSGFYLCAWRGGPLVDTQYFGPGTRLTVL.

This sequence joins TRBV9 and TRBJ2-7; possibly TRBD1 for D (5 bases). Germline V gene sequence: CDR1 SGDLS, CDR2 YYNGEE. The CDR3 runs 15 residues. V lost 4 bases, J lost 1 base, and 15 bases lay in between. CDR3 DNA sequence: TGTGCCAGCAGCCCAGGCGGTTCAGGGTCCTACGAGCAGTACTTC. Translation gives CASSPGGSGSYEQYF.

The V gene is TRBV23-1, the J gene TRBJ1-5; TRBD1 is a possible D gene (6 bases). TRBV23-1 is recorded as an ORF, its role being uncertain. Deletions cut 8 bases from V and 3 bases from J, with 20 bases between. The length of the CDR3 is 16 residues. The DNA for the CDR3 is TGCGCCAGCGAACCGAATAACAGGGCCCCCAATCAGCCCCAGCATTTT. Protein product: CASEPNNRAPNQPQHF.

The gene calls are TRBV25-1 and TRBJ1-2; 7 bases are shared with TRBD1. Germline V CDR1 and CDR2: MGHDK, SYGVNS. The CDR3 loop spans 15 amino acids. V gave up 8 bases and J gave up 7 bases; unmatched junction bases: 16. The CDR3: CASAPSGTEGGGYTF. Here the CDR3 DNA reads TGTGCCAGCGCCCCGTCCGGGACAGAGGGCGGTGGCTACACCTTC.

This chain links TRBV9 with TRBJ2-1, with 11 bases fitting TRBD2. Germline V CDR1 and CDR2: SGDLS, YYNGEE. V trimming: 6 bases; J trimming: 8 bases; junction bases outside the gene matches: 10. The CDR3 totals 15 residues. The CDR3 loop reads CASTALAGDGDEQFF. CDR3 DNA: TGTGCCAGCACCGCACTAGCGGGAGACGGCGATGAGCAGTTCTTC.

This rearrangement joins TRBV30 to TRBJ1-1; D gene uncertain. CDR3 length equals 13 residues. The V end was cut by 2 bases, the J end by 3 bases, with 10 bases between. Germline CDR1 GTSNPN, CDR2 SVGIG (reference sequence). In DNA, the CDR3 is TGTGCCTGGAGTCTGGGAGGGCACACTGAAGCTTTCTTT. Amino acids: CAWSLGGHTEAFF.

In the case of this clone: A single base separates this from a much larger clone, so it may be a read error. Without the conserved terminal phenylalanine or tryptophan, this CDR3 likely stems from a read error. V usage is TRBV9 and J usage is TRBJ1-1, with 8 bases identical to TRBD1. With V trimmed by 0 bases and J by 6 bases, 7 bases remained unmatched. This CDR3 is built from 15 residues. Germline V lookup: CDR1 SGDLS, CDR2 YYNGEE. CDR3 in amino acids: CASSVGATGVAEAFI. CDR3 in DNA: TGTGCCAGCAGCGTAGGGGCGACAGGGGTCGCTGAAGCTTTCATT.

This clone was observed once. The chain employs TRBV7-3 and TRBJ2-2, with D unclear. The CDR3 loop spans 13 amino acids. Germline V CDR1 and CDR2: SGHTA, FQGTGA. With 3 bases removed from V and 0 bases from J, the gap between germline ends came to 2 bases. CDR3 protein: CASSFTNTGELFF. CDR3 DNA sequence: TGTGCCAGCAGCTTCACGAACACCGGGGAGCTGTTTTTT.

This clone has just one count. This chain uses TRBV27 with TRBJ2-1, with a tentative D call TRBD2 (6 bases). Per the germline V gene, CDR1 is MNHEY and CDR2 is SMNVEV (reference sequence). The CDR3 loop spans 14 amino acids. V was shortened by 3 bases and J by 9 bases, with 15 bases between the two germline ends. This CDR3 is CASSLGGPRGEQFF. CDR3 sequence (DNA): TGTGCCAGCAGTTTGGGGGGTCCACGTGGTGAGCAGTTCTTC.

CDR3 bases: TGTGCCAGTAGTCCCCCGGGACAGGGAGAGGAGACCCAGTACTTC. The encoded protein is CASSPPGQGEETQYF. The V gene is TRBV19, the J gene TRBJ2-5; 9 nucleotides align to TRBD1. Germline CDR1 and CDR2: LNHDA and SQIVND (reference sequence). The CDR3 has 15 amino acids. The V gene end was trimmed by 5 bases and the J gene end by 5 bases; junction bases not matched to a gene: 9.